This T cell receptor beta chain derives from a study of CD8 T cells in ankylosing spondylitis (dated by TCRdb to 2017 to 2019). A note on the overall study: T cell receptor beta repertoires were profiled in healthy donors and ankylosing spondylitis patients so that disease-linked TCR variants could be found. Peripheral blood samples were taken, and synovial fluid was additionally collected from ankylosing spondylitis patients. The full study cohort was made up of over 20 ankylosing spondylitis patients and fewer than 120 healthy donors. What the work shows at the level of the full study, not this receptor alone: Blood from ankylosing spondylitis patients appeared to be characterized by a TCR beta motif composed of 7 to 9 highly homologous amino acid variants. Some motif variants were previously reported in synovial fluid and blood of reactive arthritis patients, suggesting common disease-initiation mechanisms. The disease-linked clones had a CD8+ phenotype and were found at relatively low frequencies in peripheral blood. According to the report, matched synovial fluid samples from ankylosing spondylitis patients were significantly enriched for the disease-linked clones.

Sequencer: Illumina HiSeq 2500. Quantitative 5'-RACE with molecular barcodes was the method used to prepare the TCR beta libraries. The original pipeline was this. To identify disease-linked TCR variants, a new computational method was used, one built on a probabilistic model of VDJ rearrangement. TCRdb reworked the public reads: Q25 trimming with fastp, MiXCR clone assembly, productive beta chains retained. Rows matching on CDR3 protein sequence are summarized as one entry with the most common DNA and genes. TCRdb's processing, not the authors', yielded these V and J calls. For this sample the table gives 300,000 to 400,000 distinct CDR3 sequences, of which roughly 14% were detected only once. The ten largest clones add up to around 0.99% of the sample. Including the terminal cysteine and phenylalanine, the CDR3 comprises 12 residues. CDR3 DNA only is kept here, 36 bases in frame from base 1. From the germline V gene, CDR1 is SGHRS and CDR2 is YFSETQ. V loses 7 bases of germline sequence and J loses 6 bases, and the interval between the two ends is 12 bases.

Turning to this clonotype: Its recognized antigen is unknown. One base away there is no much larger clone; base qualities are not given.

Sequencing was done on a sample of blood, either unsorted or a sorted T cell fraction (not recorded which). The receptor chain draws on TRBV5-1 and TRBJ2-3; no confident D gene assignment can be made. This TCR was recovered from a male donor with ankylosing spondylitis or in good health (not recorded which). The CDR3 amino acid sequence is: CASGYEWDTQYF. DNA sequence: TGCGCCAGCGGATATGAATGGGATACGCAGTATTTT.